Below are 27 T cell receptor beta chains sequenced from a single sample in a study of post-analysis software for immune sequencing data. General study findings and limits: Patients had higher frequencies than controls of five or six TRBV segments, including TRBV5-6, TRBV5-1 and TRBV20-1.

Their recognized antigens are unknown. TCR beta cDNA libraries had unique molecular identifiers. TCRdb independently ran MiXCR on the PCR reads; one entry per CDR3 protein. The sample holds 650,000 to 850,000 distinct CDR3 sequences, about 53% seen once. The specimen sequenced was blood. These receptors all come from a girl aged 5 to 17 with multiple sclerosis.

The V and J genes are TRBV20-1 and TRBJ2-7; 7 bases match TRBD1. Trimming cost V 5 bases and J 0 bases; bases outside gene matches: 13. Germline loops: CDR1 DFQATT, CDR2 SNEGSKA (reference sequence). The CDR3 extends over 16 amino acids. The CDR3 DNA sequence: TGCAGTGCTGGACAGACAGGGTATAGGAGCTCCTACGAGCAGTACTTC. As protein: CSAGQTGYRSSYEQYF.

In this sample, this clonotype turned up a few times. V is TRBV6-5 and J is TRBJ2-1, with 9 bases lining up with TRBD1. The CDR3 totals 16 residues. In germline, CDR1 is MNHEY, CDR2 SVGAGI. V shed 0 bases, J shed 5 bases, and the junction held 5 bases outside the gene matches. The CDR3 region has the DNA TGTGCCAGCAGTTACTCGGGGACAGGGTTCGACAATGAGCAGTTCTTC. This encodes CASSYSGTGFDNEQFF.

The CDR3 reads CASSLSGGAFYYEQYF. CDR3 DNA: TGTGCCAGCAGTTTATCAGGGGGGGCATTCTACTACGAGCAGTACTTC. The rearrangement uses TRBV27 and TRBJ2-7, with D possibly matching TRBD2 (7 bases). Per the germline V gene, CDR1 is MNHEY and CDR2 is SMNVEV (reference sequence). The CDR3 runs 16 residues. The V end was cut by 0 bases, the J end by 3 bases, with 15 bases between.

The genes are TRBV18 and TRBJ1-5; no firm D call. Per germline, CDR1 KGHSH and CDR2 LQKENI. V lost 2 bases, J lost 6 bases, and 14 bases lay in between. The CDR3 spans 15 residues. The CDR3 bases are TGTGCCAGCTCACCATTCTCCGACAAGGGTCAGCCCCAGCATTTT. Amino acid sequence: CASSPFSDKGQPQHF.

The gene calls are TRBV19 and TRBJ1-2; D is unresolved. The CDR3 sequence is 12 residues long. V dropped 4 bases and J dropped 5 bases, with 8 bases sitting between them. Germline V CDR1 and CDR2: LNHDA, SQIVND (reference sequence). The CDR3 protein is CASSNPDYGYTF. Written as DNA, the CDR3 is TGTGCCAGTAGTAACCCAGATTATGGCTACACCTTC.

This clonotype was recorded many times. The chain employs TRBV29-1 and TRBJ2-5; 12 positions match TRBD2. CDR1 is SQVTM, CDR2 ANQGSEA, per germline. CDR3 length: 14 residues. The ends lost 5 bases at V and 5 bases at J; junction bases unmatched: 6. The CDR3 loop reads CSVRTSGIFETQYF. Written as DNA, the CDR3 is TGCAGCGTTAGGACTAGCGGGATTTTTGAGACCCAGTACTTC. The entire variable domain, with the rest obtained from reference TRBV29-1 and TRBJ2-5, is as follows: SAVISQKPSRDICQRGTSLTIQCQVDSQVTMMFWYRQQPGQSLTLIATANQGSEATYESGFVIDKFPISRPNLTFSTLTVSNMSPEDSSIYLCSVRTSGIFETQYFGPGTRLLVL.

This clonotype was detected a few times. The junction and the germline gene differ at one end; a read error may be behind it. The chain joins TRBV29-1 to TRBJ2-7; the D gene is possibly TRBD1 (6 bases). Germline V CDR1 and CDR2: SQVTM, ANQGSEA. The CDR3 spans 15 residues. The CDR3 bases are TGCAGTGTTGAAGATCCCAGGGGACCAGCCTACGAGCAGTACTTC. It translates to CSVEDPRGPAYEQYF.

This clonotype was observed a handful of times. J is TRBJ2-5 and V is TRBV20-1; 13 nucleotides align to TRBD2. The CDR3 totals 14 residues. V lost 4 bases and J lost 3; bases outside the gene matches: 2. Germline V CDR1 and CDR2: DFQATT, SNEGSKA (reference sequence). CDR3: CSATGLAGEETQYF. CDR3 nucleotide sequence: TGCAGTGCTACCGGACTAGCGGGGGAAGAGACCCAGTACTTC.

The chain is built from TRBV20-1 and TRBJ2-1, with no clear D. Trimming removed 1 base at V and 8 bases at J, with 12 bases between. Germline V gene sequence: CDR1 DFQATT, CDR2 SNEGSKA (reference sequence). There are 13 residues in the CDR3. This CDR3 reads CSARAPYVDEQFF. DNA of the CDR3: TGCAGTGCTAGAGCTCCATACGTGGATGAGCAGTTCTTC.

This chain uses TRBV7-9 with TRBJ2-7, with a tentative D call TRBD1 (7 bases). Looked up from germline, CDR1 is SEHNR and CDR2 is FQNEAQ (reference sequence). This CDR3 contains 16 residues. Trimming took 4 bases from V and 2 from J, leaving 18 bases between them. As DNA, the CDR3 is TGTGCCAGCAGCTCCCGCTCATTCAGGGGGGCCTACGAGCAGTACTTC. It is translated as CASSSRSFRGAYEQYF.

This clonotype came up a few times. The V call is TRBV12-3 or TRBV12-4, the J call TRBJ1-2, with a possible D match to TRBD1 (5 bases). The CDR3 extends over 14 amino acids. V dropped 6 bases and J dropped 3 bases, with 14 bases sitting between them. CDR3 nucleotide sequence: TGTGCCAGCAGAAGATGGGGACTTGACTATGGCTACACCTTC. Its protein is CASRRWGLDYGYTF.

This chain joins TRBV7-2 and TRBJ2-3; D may be TRBD1 (5 bases). V lost 2 bases and J lost 2, with 14 bases in between. Germline-derived CDR1 and CDR2 are SGHTA and FQGNSA. The CDR3 length is 16 residues. The chain's CDR3 is CASSLYKGVPTDTQYF. In DNA form, the CDR3 reads TGTGCCAGCAGCTTATATAAAGGGGTCCCCACAGATACGCAGTATTTT.

The V and J genes are TRBV5-1 and TRBJ1-1; 8 bases are a match to TRBD1. Germline V gene lookup returns CDR1 SGHRS and CDR2 YFSETQ. V was clipped by 2 bases and J by 7 bases; unmatched bases: 10. This CDR3 spans 15 amino acids. CDR3 loop: CASSFTPDRVGEAFF. The CDR3 coding sequence is TGCGCCAGCAGCTTCACCCCGGACAGGGTGGGTGAAGCTTTCTTT. The full variable domain, its missing parts supplied by reference TRBV5-1 and TRBJ1-1, is KAGVTQTPRYLIKTRGQQVTLSCSPISGHRSVSWYQQTPGQGLQFLFEYFSETQRNKGNFPGRFSGRQFSNSRSEMNVSTLELGDSALYLCASSFTPDRVGEAFFGQGTRLTVV.

The chain is built from TRBV5-1 and TRBJ2-3, with 8 bases lining up with TRBD1. Per the germline V gene, CDR1 is SGHRS and CDR2 is YFSETQ. The CDR3 is 17 residues long. V trimming: 4 bases; J trimming: 3 bases; junction bases outside the gene matches: 13. The CDR3 region has the DNA TGCGCCAGCAGCCCCTCGGACAGGGTGTTCGCAACAGATACGCAGTATTTT. Encoded protein: CASSPSDRVFATDTQYF. Together with reference TRBV5-1 and TRBJ2-3, the CDR3 gives the full variable domain: KAGVTQTPRYLIKTRGQQVTLSCSPISGHRSVSWYQQTPGQGLQFLFEYFSETQRNKGNFPGRFSGRQFSNSRSEMNVSTLELGDSALYLCASSPSDRVFATDTQYFGPGTRLTVL.

In this sample, this clonotype turned up once. The rearrangement links TRBV19 to TRBJ1-2; a weak D match, TRBD1 (5 bases). V lost 9 bases, J lost 3 bases, and 14 bases lay in between. Germline CDR1 is LNHDA and CDR2 is SQIVND (reference sequence). This CDR3 has 13 residues. The CDR3 spells CASEQRGDYGYTF. In nucleotides, the CDR3 is TGTGCCAGCGAACAGCGGGGGGACTATGGCTACACCTTC.

The V call is TRBV29-1, the J call TRBJ2-7; 8 bases map to TRBD1. V lost 5 bases to trimming and J lost 3 bases; unmatched junction nucleotides: 6. There are 13 residues in the CDR3. Per germline, CDR1 SQVTM and CDR2 ANQGSEA. The CDR3: CSVLVQGDYEQYF. DNA for the CDR3: TGCAGCGTTCTAGTACAGGGGGACTACGAGCAGTACTTC.

The chain combines TRBV3-1 with TRBJ2-5; tentative D call: TRBD2 (5 bases). TRBJ2-7 matches the DNA end more closely, so the J call is doubtful. The CDR3 length is 16 residues. Germline V gene data show CDR1 as LGHDT and CDR2 as YNNKEL (reference sequence). The CDR3 sequence is CASSQDLRVRAYEQYF. The CDR3 DNA follows: TGTGCCAGCAGCCAAGATCTGAGGGTAAGGGCCTACGAGCAGTACTTC.

The chain couples TRBV20-1 to TRBJ2-1, with TRBD2 identical over 11 bases. V lost 2 bases and J lost 2; bases outside the gene matches: 5. Germline V gene sequence: CDR1 DFQATT, CDR2 SNEGSKA (reference sequence). The CDR3 has 16 amino acids. Written as DNA, the CDR3 is TGCAGTGCTAGACCTCGGACTAGCGGGCCCTACAATGAGCAGTTCTTC. Translating gives CSARPRTSGPYNEQFF.

This clonotype appeared a few times. The rearrangement joins TRBV20-1 to TRBJ2-5, with no clear D. The assigned J gene may be wrong: the sequence end matches TRBJ2-7 better. The CDR3 sequence is 13 residues long. Looked up from germline, CDR1 is DFQATT and CDR2 is SNEGSKA (reference sequence). The CDR3 region has the DNA TGCAGTGCCCCCCGGCCAGCTACCTACGAGCAGTACTTC. The encoded protein is CSAPRPATYEQYF.

This clonotype was observed a single time. The chain employs TRBV15 and TRBJ2-7; 10 positions match TRBD2. Germline loops: CDR1 LNHNV, CDR2 YYDKDF (reference sequence). The trim removed 8 bases at V and 2 bases at J, leaving 12 bases unmatched. CDR3 length: 16 residues. Here the CDR3 DNA reads TGTGCCACCTCGGGGCTAGCGGGAGATTCAGCCTACGAGCAGTACTTC. This translates into CATSGLAGDSAYEQYF.

The chain employs TRBV7-9 and TRBJ2-4; the match to TRBD1 covers 7 bases. The DNA end favors TRBJ2-5, so the J call may be wrong. The germline V gene has CDR1 SEHNR and CDR2 FQNEAQ (reference sequence). The CDR3 is 17 residues long. The CDR3 DNA follows: TGTGCCAGCAGCGCTACTCGACAGGGTATGGGAATGGAGACCCAGTACTTC. Its translation: CASSATRQGMGMETQYF.

This chain connects TRBV29-1 to TRBJ1-1; D is perhaps TRBD1 (5 bases). V was cut by 7 bases and J by 1 base, with 10 bases left in between. Germline V gene sequence: CDR1 SQVTM, CDR2 ANQGSEA. This CDR3 is built from 12 residues. The CDR3 spells CSALRANTEAFF. CDR3 in DNA: TGCAGCGCCCTCAGGGCGAACACTGAAGCTTTCTTT.

This clonotype has only a few counts. The chain couples TRBV29-1 to TRBJ2-1; D possibly uses TRBD1 or TRBD2 (5 bases each). V was cut by 6 bases and J by 4 bases, with 16 bases left in between. Germline loops: CDR1 SQVTM, CDR2 ANQGSEA. This CDR3 contains 14 residues. This chain's CDR3 is CSVNPGTEYNEQFF. The CDR3 DNA follows: TGCAGCGTGAATCCCGGGACGGAGTACAATGAGCAGTTCTTC.

The chain uses TRBV14 and TRBJ2-7; maybe TRBD2 (5 bases). The V end was cut by 5 bases, the J end by 6 bases, with 20 bases between. This CDR3 spans 15 amino acids. Germline V CDR1 and CDR2: SGHDN, FVKESK. The CDR3 region is CASSSWASNSFEQYF. The CDR3, as DNA: TGTGCCAGCAGCTCCTGGGCTAGCAACTCTTTCGAGCAGTACTTC.

This chain connects TRBV29-1 to TRBJ2-7, with 10 bases aligning to TRBD2. Trimming cost V 6 bases and J 2 bases; bases outside gene matches: 13. The CDR3 totals 16 residues. CDR1 and CDR2 (germline): SQVTM, ANQGSEA. DNA of the CDR3: TGCAGCGTGGATGTATGGGCTAGCGGGAGTGCCTACGAGCAGTACTTC. It is translated as CSVDVWASGSAYEQYF.

The chain recombines TRBV29-1 with TRBJ1-2; no clear D gene. The V gene's germline CDR1 is SQVTM and CDR2 ANQGSEA. V lost 0 bases and J 6 bases, leaving 8 bases between the germline ends. The CDR3 extends over 12 amino acids. The CDR3 sequence is CSVEDPRHGYTF. The CDR3 region has the DNA TGCAGCGTTGAAGATCCCCGGCATGGCTACACCTTC.

The chain carries TRBV5-1 and TRBJ2-3, with 7 bases aligning to TRBD1. V was clipped by 4 bases and J by 2 bases; unmatched bases: 4. CDR3 length: 14 amino acids. Germline CDR1 and CDR2: SGHRS and YFSETQ. The CDR3 DNA reads as TGCGCCAGCAGCCGGGGACAGAACACAGATACGCAGTATTTT. This gives the protein CASSRGQNTDTQYF.